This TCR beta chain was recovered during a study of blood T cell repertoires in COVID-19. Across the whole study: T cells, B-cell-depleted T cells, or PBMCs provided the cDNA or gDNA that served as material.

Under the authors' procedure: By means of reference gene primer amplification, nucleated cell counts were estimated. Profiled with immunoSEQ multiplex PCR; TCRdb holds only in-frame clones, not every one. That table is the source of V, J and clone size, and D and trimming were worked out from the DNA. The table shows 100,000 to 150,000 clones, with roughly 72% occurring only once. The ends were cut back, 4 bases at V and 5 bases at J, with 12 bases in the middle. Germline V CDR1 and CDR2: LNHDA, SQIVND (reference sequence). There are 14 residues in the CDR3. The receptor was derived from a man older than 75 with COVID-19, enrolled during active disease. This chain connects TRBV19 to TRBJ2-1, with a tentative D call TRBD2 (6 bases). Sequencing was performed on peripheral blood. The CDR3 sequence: CASSNERGDNEQFF. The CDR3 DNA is TGTGCCAGTAGTAACGAGCGCGGGGACAATGAGCAGTTCTTC.